This TCR beta chain was sequenced in a study of technical replicates of blood from a handful of donors. CDR1 is SGHRS, CDR2 YFSETQ, per germline. The CDR3 contains 15 residues. Trimming cost V 1 base and J 8 bases; bases outside gene matches: 8. Profiled with immunoSEQ multiplex PCR; TCRdb holds only in-frame clones, not every one. The sample records about 14,000 clones, 84% being singletons. The sample consisted of PBMCs. The genes are TRBV5-1 and TRBJ1-4; 7 bases agree with TRBD1. The TCR was taken from a human donor in good health. The CDR3 sequence: CASSLSATGREKLFF. CDR3 DNA sequence: TGCGCCAGCAGCTTGTCGGCGACAGGGAGGGAAAAACTGTTTTTT. Drawing the rest from reference TRBV5-1 and TRBJ1-4, the complete variable domain is KAGVTQTPRYLIKTRGQQVTLSCSPISGHRSVSWYQQTPGQGLQFLFEYFSETQRNKGNFPGRFSGRQFSNSRSEMNVSTLELGDSALYLCASSLSATGREKLFFGSGTQLSVL.